This TCR beta chain comes out of a study of blood T cell repertoires in COVID-19. Background on the study: Sites in the United States, Italy and Spain provided acute and convalescent COVID-19 samples. Sample material is recorded as cDNA or gDNA derived from T cells, B-cell-depleted T cells, or PBMCs.

Repertoires were generated with immunoSEQ multiplex PCR, while TCRdb's copy carries only in-frame clones and drops some. This table holds some 320,000 clones, roughly nine tenths found once. CDR1 is SGHVS and CDR2 is FQNEAQ in the germline V gene. The CDR3 sequence is 16 residues long. Trimming removed 6 bases from V and 0 bases from J; junction bases left unmatched: 9. Seattle cases were enrolled at active infection and followed longitudinally. Sequencing was done on a sample of peripheral blood. This clonotype was sampled from a woman under 40 with COVID-19, enrolled during active disease. The genes are TRBV7-8 and TRBJ2-7; TRBD1 matches at 9 bases. The CDR3: CASRESDRGSSYEQYF. Written as DNA, the CDR3 is TGTGCCAGCAGGGAGTCGGACAGGGGATCCTCCTACGAGCAGTACTTC.